Shown below are 8 T cell receptor beta chains from a single sample sequenced in a study of beta chain features in type 1 diabetes. Study-wide results and caveats: Moderate but significant shortening of TCRB CDR3s was recorded in all four CD4+ subsets from Type 1 diabetes patients.

These receptors have no identified antigens. Expressed TCRB transcripts were sequenced because the isolated RNA had all been reverse transcribed beforehand. Only in-frame clones appear in the TCRdb table, and some are missing; sequencing was by immunoSEQ multiplex PCR. The sample carries hundreds of thousands of clones, over 11% recorded once. Sample: naive CD4+ T cells from blood. Receptor source: a man aged 18 to 30 with type 1 diabetes.

This chain uses TRBV9 with TRBJ1-2, with D tentatively TRBD1 (5 bases). The CDR3 contains 13 residues. CDR1 and CDR2 (germline): SGDLS, YYNGEE. The germline V and J ends were trimmed by 3 bases and 4 bases, with 10 bases remaining between them. The chain's CDR3 is CASSAGTPYGYTF. Here the CDR3 DNA reads TGTGCCAGCAGCGCCGGGACTCCCTATGGCTACACCTTC.

This clone came up a few times. The rearrangement links TRBV7-3 to TRBJ2-3; D is perhaps TRBD1 (5 bases). Trimming shortened V by 6 bases and J by 2 bases, and 9 bases separated the two germline ends. The length of the CDR3 is 13 residues. The germline V gene has CDR1 SGHTA and CDR2 FQGTGA. CDR3 sequence: CASRGVPTDTQYF. The CDR3 DNA follows: TGTGCCAGCAGAGGGGTCCCCACAGATACGCAGTATTTT.

The V and J genes are TRBV23-1 and TRBJ2-7, with 10 bases lining up with TRBD2. TRBV23-1 is flagged as an ORF with uncertain function. The CDR3 has 18 residues. V gave up 3 bases and J gave up 5 bases; unmatched junction bases: 16. The CDR3 protein is CASSQTELAGVVPNEQYF. CDR3 DNA sequence: TGCGCCAGCAGTCAGACGGAGCTAGCGGGAGTGGTACCCAACGAGCAGTACTTC.

This clone occurred once. This chain links TRBV30 with TRBJ2-7, with 11 bases aligning to TRBD2. V lost 7 bases and J lost 6; bases outside the gene matches: 8. Germline CDR1 reads GTSNPN; CDR2 reads SVGIG (reference sequence). The CDR3 contains 13 residues. The CDR3 nucleotides read TGTGCCTACTACCTAGGGACTAGCGGCGAGCAGTACTTC. Translation gives CAYYLGTSGEQYF.

This clone was counted a few times. The chain joins TRBV29-1 to TRBJ2-1; no clear D. The germline V gene encodes CDR1 SQVTM and CDR2 ANQGSEA. CDR3 length: 13 residues. V shed 4 bases and J shed 0 bases, with 7 bases lying between them. CDR3 bases: TGCAGCGTTGTGGGGATCTCCTACAATGAGCAGTTCTTC. It translates to CSVVGISYNEQFF.

This chain links TRBV28 with TRBJ1-1, with 7 positions matching TRBD1. Germline loops: CDR1 MDHEN, CDR2 SYDVKM. V lost 3 bases to trimming and J lost 10 bases; unmatched junction nucleotides: 5. This CDR3 comprises 12 residues. The CDR3 DNA reads as TGTGCCAGCAGTTTGAATCAGGGGGGAGCTTTCTTT. Translating it yields CASSLNQGGAFF.

This clone has more than one count but fewer than ten. The chain is built from TRBV5-6 and TRBJ1-3; no reliable D call. The germline gives CDR1 SGHDT, CDR2 YYEEEE. The CDR3 extends over 14 amino acids. V lost 2 bases and J lost 4, with 10 bases in between. CDR3 coding DNA: TGTGCCAGCAGCTTCTCCCCCAAGGGAAACACCATATATTTT. Residues: CASSFSPKGNTIYF.

The chain joins TRBV5-4 to TRBJ1-1; D is uncertain. Germline CDR1 reads SGHNT; CDR2 reads YYREEE (reference sequence). The V end was cut by 6 bases, the J end by 1 base, with 4 bases between. The CDR3 extends over 11 amino acids. DNA of the CDR3: TGTGCCAGCATGGGGAACACTGAAGCTTTCTTT. It is translated as CASMGNTEAFF.